Detailed here is one T cell receptor (beta chain). The antigen it recognizes is unknown. No qualities accompany the bases; no much larger clone lies one base away. These data come from a study of T cell responses to AZD1222 COVID-19 vaccine (dated by TCRdb to about 2021). Concerning the study at large: AZD1222 recipients whose second dose came at about 4 weeks and those whose second dose came at about 12 weeks were combined into one group, since spike-specific TCR depth and breadth did not differ between the two schedules. TCR sequencing was performed for roughly 250 trial participants, of whom 200 to 220 were given two doses of AZD1222 and approximately 26 were given two doses of MenACWY control vaccine. Trial participants were enrolled into age subgroups of 18-55, 56-69 and 70-plus years, which contained 148, 28 and 57 TCR-sequenced participants, respectively.

V is pruned by 4 bases and J by 2 bases, leaving 2 bases of the junction without a gene match. The cysteine opens and the phenylalanine closes a CDR3 of 15 amino acids. CDR3 DNA only is kept here, 45 bases in frame from base 1. CDR1 and CDR2 are drawn from the germline V gene: SGHDN, FVKESK. The CDR3 regions of human TCRbeta chains were analyzed by immunosequencing. Under the source paper's analysis protocol: Repertoire TCRs were matched against a reference library of SARS-CoV-2-specific TCRs generated with the MIRA antigen-specificity platform. Breadth was defined as the fraction of unique TCRs that were SARS-CoV-2-associated. Depth was defined as the fraction of total T cells that were SARS-CoV-2-associated. Each spike-specific TCR was assigned to its reactive spike region and to a CD4 or CD8 class using the MIRA data. Log10-transformed breadth and depth values were compared by one-way ANOVA with Sidak's multiple comparisons tests. TCRdb obtained this table from immuneACCESS and retained in-frame rearrangements with V and J assigned. These tables miss some clones; where compared with another copy, unresolved V genes account for less than half of the shortfall, and the remainder is unexplained. The V and J calls and clone size are taken from that table; D and trimming were inferred from the DNA. The sample table contains around 130,000 clones; only one count was recorded for around 90% of them. Over 5% of the sample lies in the top ten.

Reading the label with the study, this specimen's time point is: baseline before first vaccination. Samples from vaccinated people were obtained from the UK trials COV001 and COV002, which included a single-blind randomized controlled phase 2/3 trial of AZD1222 (ChAdOx1 nCoV-19) in healthy adults. Trial participant PBMC samples were collected at day 0 and day 28 after the second dose for TCRbeta chain sequencing. Broader findings and caveats from the paper: The whole spike protein was spanned by vaccine-associated CD4 TCRs, and dominant responses were seen in regions 160-218 and 743-854. Only five or six AZD1222 recipients were SARS-CoV-2 seropositive at baseline, limiting conclusions about previously exposed vaccinees. Because no day 14 peak-response samples were available, the repertoires could be characterized only after the peak T cell response. Participants were mostly white British and included more females than males, and it was suggested by the authors that clonal diversity may have been underestimated. Reportedly, close to half of the unique spike-specific TCRs recognized epitopes lying outside the regions that are mutated in the B.1.351 and B.1.1.7 variants. A significant rise in spike-specific TCR breadth and depth was observed after two AZD1222 doses relative to day 0 and relative to MenACWY recipients. In the small 56-69-year group, the increase in depth fell short of significance, most likely because of low power.

This sample comprised peripheral blood, obtained on day 0 of AZD1222 vaccination. The sequence is built from TRBV14 and TRBJ2-6, with 7 bases matching TRBD1. This TCR came from an adult in good health. The DNA is as follows: TGTGCCAGCAGCCCTGACAGGGCTGGGGCCAACGTCCTGACTTTC. Its product reads: CASSPDRAGANVLTF. The full variable domain, completed from the reference TRBV14 and TRBJ2-6 proteins outside the CDR3, reads EAGVTQFPSHSVIEKGQTVTLRCDPISGHDNLYWYRRVMGKEIKFLLHFVKESKQDESGMPNNRFLAERTGGTYSTLKVQPAELEDSGVYFCASSPDRAGANVLTFGAGSRLTVL.